This T cell receptor beta chain was sequenced for a study of graft-versus-host responses after intestinal transplantation. Some clones are missing from TCRdb's copy, which holds only in-frame ones; the method was immunoSEQ multiplex PCR. The top ten hold approximately 0.17% of the sample, which has about 96,000 clones, 90% to 95% seen once. Comments on this clone: The target antigen is unknown.

J gave up 1 base and V 4 bases, and 5 bases lay outside the gene matches. Germline-derived CDR1 and CDR2 are SGHNT and YYREEE (reference sequence). This CDR3 spans 14 amino acids. Study-wide findings and caveats: Recipient bone marrow held GvH clones, some seen earlier in ileum or blood.

The clonotype comes from a human donor who received an intestinal transplant. The chain uses TRBV5-4 and TRBJ2-7; 7 nucleotides line up with TRBD1. Sequencing used unstimulated CD4+ T cells sorted from spleen or lymph node cells, obtained before intestinal transplant. The CDR3 nucleotides read TGTGCCAGCAGCCACCGGGACAGATCCTACGAGCAGTACTTC. Protein: CASSHRDRSYEQYF.